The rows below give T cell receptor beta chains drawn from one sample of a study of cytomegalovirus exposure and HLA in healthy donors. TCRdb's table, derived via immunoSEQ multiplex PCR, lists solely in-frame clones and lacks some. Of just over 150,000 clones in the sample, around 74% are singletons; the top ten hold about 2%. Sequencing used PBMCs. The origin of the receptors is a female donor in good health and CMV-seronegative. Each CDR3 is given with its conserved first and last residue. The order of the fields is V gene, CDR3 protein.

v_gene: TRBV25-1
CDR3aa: CASSDLASSYNEQFF

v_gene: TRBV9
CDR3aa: CASSPDPAGDYGYTF

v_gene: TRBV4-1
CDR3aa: CASSRVNEKLFF

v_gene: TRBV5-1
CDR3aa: CASSLVPRDSLYNEQFF

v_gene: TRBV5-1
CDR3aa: CASSQGGVNTEAFF

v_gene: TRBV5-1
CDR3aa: CASSSSGTGITEGYTF

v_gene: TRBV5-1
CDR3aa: CASSLTSDLGYTF

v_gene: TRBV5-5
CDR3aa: CASSLGPDNEQFF

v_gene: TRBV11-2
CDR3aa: CASSQDRGTDTQYF

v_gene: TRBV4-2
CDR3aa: CASSPTGLPGTQYF

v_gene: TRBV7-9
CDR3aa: CASSPRDSTEAFF

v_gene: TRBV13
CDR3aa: CASSATGYQETQYF

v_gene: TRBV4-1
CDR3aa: CASSQDITGANPFNEKLFF

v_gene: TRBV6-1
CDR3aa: CASSALPGLNSNQPQHF

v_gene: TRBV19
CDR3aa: CASSTLTGLKTQYF

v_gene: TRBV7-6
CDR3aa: CASSLAEREPYNEQFF

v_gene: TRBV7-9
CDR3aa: CASLGGQMDTGELFF

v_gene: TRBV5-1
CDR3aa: CASSLEAQANEKLFF